What follows are 17 T cell receptor beta chains derived from one specimen sequenced in a study of blood T cell repertoires in COVID-19. The protocol was immunoSEQ multiplex PCR, while the TCRdb copy is restricted to in-frame clones and leaves out a portion. In the table there are fewer than 200,000 clones, roughly 84% of which are singletons. Sequencing used peripheral blood. All receptors derive from a man aged 35-49 years with acute or convalescent COVID-19.

The chain couples TRBV28 to TRBJ1-2; tentatively, D is TRBD1 (5 bases). The CDR3 contains 14 residues. The V gene's germline CDR1 is MDHEN and CDR2 SYDVKM. The V end lost 6 bases, the J end lost 4 bases, and 15 bases lay between the germline ends. CDR3 sequence (DNA): TGTGCCAGCAGGGGGGGAGGGGCCCTCTATGGCTACACCTTC. This translates into CASRGGGALYGYTF.

This clone was counted only a few times. V usage is TRBV7-9 and J usage is TRBJ2-3, with 7 bases that match TRBD2. Germline lookup yields CDR1 SEHNR and CDR2 FQNEAQ (reference sequence). This CDR3 has 15 amino acids. Losses at the gene ends were 8 bases for V and 0 bases for J; bases not matched to a gene: 8. The chain's CDR3 is CASVSGTTSTDTQYF. As DNA, the CDR3 is TGTGCCAGCGTCTCCGGGACTACGAGCACAGATACGCAGTATTTT.

The chain combines TRBV25-1 with TRBJ1-2, with D perhaps matching TRBD1 (5 bases). Trimming removed 8 bases at V and 0 bases at J, with 13 bases between. The CDR3 is made up of 14 amino acids. From germline, CDR1 is MGHDK and CDR2 SYGVNS. CDR3 nucleotide sequence: TGTGCCAGCCGGGGGACGGGAGCTAACTATGGCTACACCTTC. Encoded protein: CASRGTGANYGYTF.

The chain links TRBV7-6 to TRBJ2-1, with D possibly matching TRBD2 (5 bases). V was pared by 1 base and J by 8 bases, with 15 bases between. In germline, CDR1 is SGHVS, CDR2 FNYEAQ. This CDR3 spans 15 amino acids. The CDR3 DNA reads as TGTGCCAGCAGCTTAGTGGGCGCGGGCCAGGATGAGCAGTTCTTC. This encodes CASSLVGAGQDEQFF.

The genes are TRBV11-1 and TRBJ1-1, with D uncertain. V was shortened by 4 bases and J by 0 bases, with 12 bases between the two germline ends. Germline V CDR1 and CDR2: SGHAT, FQDESV (reference sequence). The CDR3 sequence is 15 residues long. The CDR3 protein is CASSSRGSLNTEAFF. CDR3 coding DNA: TGTGCCAGCAGCTCCAGAGGCAGCCTGAACACTGAAGCTTTCTTT.

This sequence joins TRBV5-1 and TRBJ2-1; tentative D call: TRBD2 (6 bases). The CDR3 sequence is 19 residues long. The germline V and J ends were trimmed by 1 base and 0 bases, with 20 bases remaining between them. Germline CDR1 is SGHRS and CDR2 is YFSETQ. As DNA, the CDR3 is TGCGCCAGCAGCTTGTTGCGGTTGTACGGGAGTCTCTCCTACAATGAGCAGTTCTTC. The encoded protein is CASSLLRLYGSLSYNEQFF.

DNA of the CDR3: TGTGCCAGCAGAACGACAGGGGATAATTCACCCCTCCACTTT. Its translation is CASRTTGDNSPLHF. This chain links TRBV7-9 with TRBJ1-6; 8 bases agree with TRBD1. CDR3 length equals 14 residues. Trimming at V came to 6 bases and at J to 5 bases, leaving 3 bases not matched to a gene. From germline, CDR1 is SEHNR and CDR2 FQNEAQ (reference sequence).

The rearrangement links TRBV4-1 to TRBJ2-5; the match to TRBD2 covers 7 bases. Germline CDR1 reads MGHRA; CDR2 reads YSYEKL. The ends lost 4 bases at V and 4 bases at J; junction bases unmatched: 9. This CDR3 spans 15 amino acids. The CDR3 DNA sequence: TGCGCCAGCAGCCTTTCCCCGGCGGGGGTAGAGACCCAGTACTTC. Its protein product is CASSLSPAGVETQYF.

The genes are TRBV9 and TRBJ2-5; maybe TRBD2 (5 bases). Germline CDR1 is SGDLS and CDR2 is YYNGEE. Between the trimmed V and J ends, which lost 0 bases and 5 bases, there was a span of 14 bases. There are 15 residues in the CDR3. As DNA, the CDR3 is TGTGCCAGCAGCGTAGCTGCGGCCTCGGGGGAGACCCAGTACTTC. Encoded protein: CASSVAAASGETQYF.

The genes are TRBV2 and TRBJ1-5; 8 bases map to TRBD1. After removal of 7 bases from V and 0 bases from J, the junction contained 5 bases not matched to a gene. CDR3 length: 15 amino acids. Per the germline V gene, CDR1 is SNHLY and CDR2 is FYNNEI. CDR3 in DNA: TGTGCCAGCACCCCGGGACAGGTTAGCAATCAGCCCCAGCATTTT. Protein: CASTPGQVSNQPQHF.

This rearrangement joins TRBV4-1 to TRBJ1-6; D is unclear. CDR3 length: 18 amino acids. Germline V gives CDR1 MGHRA, CDR2 YSYEKL. Trimming left V 4 bases short and J 0 bases short, with 16 bases between. CDR3 loop: CASSPTATQSSYNSPLHF. DNA of the CDR3: TGCGCCAGCAGCCCAACAGCTACTCAGAGCTCCTATAATTCACCCCTCCACTTT.

CDR3 in amino acids: CASSYSSRGPGNTIYF. CDR3 coding DNA: TGTGCCAGCAGTTACTCATCCAGGGGGCCTGGAAACACCATATATTTT. V and J are TRBV6-5 and TRBJ1-3, with TRBD1 matching 8 bases. CDR1 is MNHEY and CDR2 is SVGAGI in the germline V gene. CDR3 length equals 16 residues. Trimming removed 0 bases from V and 2 bases from J; junction bases left unmatched: 3.

The chain uses TRBV30 and TRBJ1-2; D not resolved. This CDR3 has 13 residues. Germline lookup yields CDR1 GTSNPN and CDR2 SVGIG (reference sequence). Trimming stripped 5 bases from V and 3 bases from J, with 13 bases between. The CDR3 sequence: CAWGSRVDYGYTF. The CDR3 DNA reads as TGTGCCTGGGGGTCGAGGGTGGACTATGGCTACACCTTC.

This clone has a single count. This chain joins TRBV6-7 and TRBJ2-7; TRBD2 is a possible D gene (5 bases). TRBV6-7 is treated as an ORF (open reading frame) with a function not yet certain. V gave up 0 bases and J gave up 2 bases, with 14 bases separating them. This CDR3 contains 16 residues. The CDR3 spells CASSYSGPRRTYEQYF. CDR3 DNA: TGTGCCAGCAGTTACTCCGGACCGAGGAGGACCTACGAGCAGTACTTC.

This rearrangement joins TRBV3-1 (or the pseudogene TRBV3-2) to TRBJ2-2; the match to TRBD2 covers 9 bases. With 4 bases clipped from V and 0 bases from J, the junction kept 0 bases outside the gene matches. Germline CDR1 reads LGHDT; CDR2 reads YNNKEL (reference sequence). The CDR3 runs to 15 residues. DNA for the CDR3: TGTGCCAGCAGCCTAGCGGGGGCGAACACCGGGGAGCTGTTTTTT. It is translated as CASSLAGANTGELFF.

The chain has TRBV6-5 and TRBJ2-1; 12 bases fit TRBD2. Germline V CDR1 and CDR2: MNHEY, SVGAGI. With 0 bases clipped from V and 3 bases from J, the junction kept 0 bases outside the gene matches. The length of the CDR3 is 16 residues. The chain's CDR3 is CASSYSTSGGYNEQFF. Here the CDR3 DNA reads TGTGCCAGCAGTTACTCGACTAGCGGGGGCTACAATGAGCAGTTCTTC.

The chain is built from TRBV7-3 and TRBJ1-1; tentatively, D is TRBD1 (5 bases). The V gene's germline CDR1 is SGHTA and CDR2 FQGTGA. V was cut by 3 bases and J by 4 bases, with 9 bases left in between. CDR3 length: 13 amino acids. The CDR3 DNA reads as TGTGCCAGCAGCTTTCAGGGTCTCACTGAAGCTTTCTTT. It is translated as CASSFQGLTEAFF.